A single sample is the source of the 9 T cell receptor beta chains below, sequenced in a study of Graves' ophthalmopathy and Graves' hyperthyroidism. Amplification of TCR beta CDR3 regions used RNA transcripts. Scientists carried out first-round RT-PCR using HTBI primers and then a second-round multiplex PCR. One entry per CDR3 protein, called by TCRdb with MiXCR from the multiplex PCR reads. This sample yields 230,000 or so distinct CDR3 sequences, of which around 50% are seen a single time; roughly half belongs to the top ten. Material: peripheral blood. Receptor source: an adult man with Graves' ophthalmopathy.

In its sample, this clonotype was seen a few times. The chain combines TRBV12-3 or TRBV12-4 with TRBJ1-2; a possible D gene is TRBD1 (6 bases). There are 15 residues in the CDR3. V dropped 5 bases and J dropped 3 bases, with 16 bases sitting between them. As DNA, the CDR3 is TGTGCCAGCAGTCCTCTAGACAGGCCCTACTATGGCTACACCTTC. Amino acid sequence: CASSPLDRPYYGYTF.

This CDR3 is CATSDLAAAGTQYF. The CDR3 region has the DNA TGTGCCACCAGTGATTTAGCGGCCGCGGGTACCCAGTACTTC. The chain combines TRBV24-1 with TRBJ2-5, with D perhaps matching TRBD2 (5 bases). The CDR3 loop spans 14 amino acids. V lost 1 base, J lost 8 bases, and 13 bases lay in between. Germline loops: CDR1 KGHDR, CDR2 SFDVKD.

The chain's CDR3 is CASSQRTGDYGYTF. CDR3 in DNA: TGTGCCAGCAGCCAGAGGACAGGGGACTATGGCTACACCTTC. The chain carries TRBV9 and TRBJ1-2, with 9 nucleotides matching TRBD1. The V gene's germline CDR1 is SGDLS and CDR2 YYNGEE. The CDR3 sequence is 14 residues long. Germline trimming cut 4 bases from V and 3 bases from J; bases unmatched to any gene: 4.

The J gene is TRBJ1-5, the V gene TRBV19; possible D gene TRBD1, 6 bases. Trimming stripped 5 bases from V and 6 bases from J, with 14 bases between. In germline, CDR1 is LNHDA, CDR2 SQIVND (reference sequence). The CDR3 extends over 14 amino acids. In DNA form, the CDR3 reads TGTGCCAGTAGTGAGTCGGGGGGCGGTCAGCCCCAGCATTTT. It is translated as CASSESGGGQPQHF. The variable domain in full, with the rest retrieved from reference TRBV19 and TRBJ1-5, is DGGITQSPKYLFRKEGQNVTLSCEQNLNHDAMYWYRQDPGQGLRLIYYSQIVNDFQKGDIAEGYSVSREKKESFPLTVTSAQKNPTAFYLCASSESGGGQPQHFGDGTRLSIL.

This clonotype came up many times. This chain uses TRBV15 with TRBJ1-5; TRBD1 is a possible D gene (6 bases). From germline, CDR1 is LNHNV and CDR2 YYDKDF (reference sequence). The CDR3 sequence is 15 residues long. V dropped 3 bases and J dropped 3 bases, with 12 bases sitting between them. The chain's CDR3 is CATSRDTGINQPQHF. The CDR3 region has the DNA TGTGCCACCAGCAGGGATACAGGGATCAATCAGCCCCAGCATTTT.

This rearrangement joins TRBV29-1 to TRBJ1-2, with 11 bases matching TRBD1. V lost 7 bases to trimming and J lost 3 bases; unmatched junction nucleotides: 4. CDR3 size: 13 residues. Per the germline V gene, CDR1 is SQVTM and CDR2 is ANQGSEA. The CDR3 region is CSARTGGYYGYTF. CDR3 DNA sequence: TGCAGCGCTAGGACAGGGGGCTACTATGGCTACACCTTC.

This clonotype occurred a few times. The chain combines TRBV6-6 with TRBJ2-5; D is undetermined. Germline values: CDR1 MNHNY, CDR2 SVGAGI (reference sequence). This CDR3 region has 14 residues. V gave up 5 bases and J gave up 7 bases, with 17 bases separating them. CDR3 DNA: TGTGCCAGCAGTGGTAACAGCCCCGTCGGGACCCAGTACTTC. This sequence encodes CASSGNSPVGTQYF.

V usage is TRBV5-6 and J usage is TRBJ1-5, with D perhaps matching TRBD1 (5 bases). The CDR3 runs to 12 residues. The germline V gene has CDR1 SGHDT and CDR2 YYEEEE. Trimming pared 0 bases from V and 12 bases from J, leaving 10 bases between. Written as DNA, the CDR3 is TGTGCCAGCAGCTTGGGGGGCAAGCTCCAGCATTTT. It codes for CASSLGGKLQHF.

This chain joins TRBV12-3 or TRBV12-4 and TRBJ1-1; D is ambiguous. V was shortened by 5 bases and J by 1 base, with 8 bases between the two germline ends. The CDR3 extends over 13 amino acids. The CDR3 is CASSLKWNTEAFF. In DNA, the CDR3 is TGTGCCAGCAGTCTCAAATGGAACACTGAAGCTTTCTTT.